This is a list of T cell receptor beta chains from one sample in a study of CD8 T cells in ankylosing spondylitis. Using its own MiXCR run on the 5' RACE reads, TCRdb lists one record per CDR3 protein. The data show about 460,000 distinct CDR3 sequences, roughly 5.3% seen once. Sequencing was carried out using blood, either unsorted or a sorted T cell fraction (not recorded which). Every receptor here comes from a male donor with ankylosing spondylitis. Both conserved end residues are part of each CDR3. D genes are given only for firm matches. A row's size may be missing; if present it is once, few, many or a size class.

TRBJ1-1 | TRBV29-1 | . | many | CSGAGTSEAFF | TGCAGCGGGGCCGGGACATCTGAAGCTTTCTTT
TRBJ2-4 | TRBV28 | . | many | CATKDNPIQYF | TGTGCCACCAAGGACAACCCCATTCAGTACTTC
TRBJ2-3 | TRBV4-3 | TRBD2 | many | CASSQGTSGTGTRTDTQYF | TGCGCCAGCAGCCAGGGGACTAGCGGGACGGGCACCCGCACAGATACGCAGTATTTT
TRBJ2-3 | TRBV12-3/TRBV12-4 | TRBD2 | many | CASESGGGLSSTDTQYF | TGTGCCAGCGAGTCTGGGGGGGGGTTGTCTAGCACAGATACGCAGTATTTT
TRBJ2-7 | TRBV20-1 | TRBD1 | many | CSASYWTGAYEQYF | TGCAGTGCTAGTTACTGGACAGGGGCCTACGAGCAGTACTTC
TRBJ2-1 | TRBV7-9 | . | many | CASSPSPSRGEQFF | TGTGCCAGCAGCCCTAGCCCTTCTAGAGGCGAGCAGTTCTTC
TRBJ2-2 | TRBV15 | . | many | CATSRGKAGELFF | TGTGCCACCAGCAGAGGAAAGGCCGGGGAGCTGTTTTTT
TRBJ2-1 | TRBV5-1 | . | many | CASSGLSGYNEQFF | TGCGCCAGCAGCGGATTAAGCGGTTACAATGAGCAGTTCTTC
TRBJ1-4 | TRBV11-2 | . | . | CASTPVSATNEKLFF | TGTGCCAGCACCCCCGTGTCTGCAACTAATGAAAAACTGTTTTTT
TRBJ2-3 | TRBV29-1 | TRBD2 | many | CSVLLGGSRDTQYF | TGCAGCGTTCTGTTGGGGGGGTCAAGAGATACGCAGTATTTT
TRBJ1-1 | TRBV5-1 | . | many | CASRADATGTEAFF | TGCGCCAGCAGAGCGGACGCCACGGGCACTGAAGCTTTCTTT
TRBJ1-5 | TRBV2 | . | many | CASSRQPLYNQPQHF | TGTGCCAGCAGCCGACAGCCTCTTTACAATCAGCCCCAGCATTTT
TRBJ2-3 | TRBV20-1 | TRBD2 | many | CSARVMGLAADTQYF | TGCAGTGCTAGGGTAATGGGACTAGCGGCGGATACGCAGTATTTT
TRBJ1-4 | TRBV4-3 | . | many | CASSQVPRVGEKLFF | TGCGCCAGCAGCCAAGTCCCGAGGGTAGGGGAAAAACTGTTTTTT
TRBJ2-7 | TRBV5-1 | . | many | CASSLRPDTYEQYF | TGCGCCAGCAGCTTGCGGCCCGACACCTACGAGCAGTACTTC
TRBJ1-4 | TRBV6-5 | . | many | CASSYSWRKSLNEKLFF | TGTGCCAGCAGTTACTCGTGGAGGAAGAGCCTTAATGAAAAACTGTTTTTT
TRBJ2-1 | TRBV5-1 | TRBD1 | many | CASSRDRPRYNEQFF | TGCGCCAGCAGTCGGGACAGGCCCCGCTACAATGAGCAGTTCTTC
TRBJ1-1 | TRBV29-1 | . | many | CSVGAFGTEAFF | TGCAGCGTTGGGGCCTTTGGGACTGAAGCTTTCTTT
TRBJ2-3 | TRBV5-1 | TRBD2 | many | CASKEGLAEDTQYF | TGCGCCAGCAAGGAGGGACTAGCGGAAGATACGCAGTATTTT
TRBJ1-2 | TRBV29-1 | . | many | CSVPQGRGYGYTF | TGCAGCGTGCCACAGGGAAGGGGCTATGGCTACACCTTC
TRBJ2-3 | TRBV29-1 | TRBD1 | many | CSVVRAGGEDTQYF | TGCAGCGTTGTTAGGGCAGGGGGCGAGGATACGCAGTATTTT
TRBJ1-2 | TRBV9 | . | many | CASSTQSHGGYTF | TGTGCCAGCAGCACCCAATCCCATGGTGGCTACACCTTC